The 13 T cell receptor beta chains listed next were all sequenced from one sample in a study of blood T cell repertoires in COVID-19. Method: immunoSEQ multiplex PCR; TCRdb's copy keeps in-frame clones and lacks some. The sample includes about 300,000 clones, around 89% of them seen just once. Sequenced sample: peripheral blood. All receptors come from a woman in her thirties who had recovered from COVID-19.

The rearrangement joins TRBV2 to TRBJ2-3; the D is unclear. Germline V gene data show CDR1 as SNHLY and CDR2 as FYNNEI. Trimming pared 3 bases from V and 5 bases from J, leaving 15 bases between. CDR3 length: 15 amino acids. The CDR3 region has the DNA TGTGCCAGCAGTGATGAGCACCCCCTCTTAGATACGCAGTATTTT. This translates into CASSDEHPLLDTQYF.

V usage is TRBV6-1 and J usage is TRBJ2-2; tentative D call: TRBD1 (6 bases). CDR3 length: 17 amino acids. Trimming took off 2 bases at V and 0 bases at J, with 13 bases between the two ends. Germline values: CDR1 MNHNS, CDR2 SASEGT. Written as DNA, the CDR3 is TGTGCCAGCAGTGAAAGAGGGGCAGGGGCGAACACCGGGGAGCTGTTTTTT. As protein: CASSERGAGANTGELFF.

The chain couples TRBV5-1 to TRBJ1-1; TRBD1 is a possible D gene (6 bases). The germline V and J ends were trimmed by 5 bases and 1 base, with 24 bases remaining between them. CDR1 SGHRS and CDR2 YFSETQ come from the germline V gene. The CDR3 runs 18 residues. CDR3 region: CASSPGPSTGLGNTEAFF. CDR3 bases: TGCGCCAGCAGTCCCGGGCCTTCAACAGGGCTTGGGAACACTGAAGCTTTCTTT.

The chain employs TRBV5-4 and TRBJ2-7; D perhaps matches TRBD1 (6 bases). The CDR3 is made up of 14 amino acids. Germline V gene data show CDR1 as SGHNT and CDR2 as YYREEE (reference sequence). V was shortened by 4 bases and J by 2 bases, with 13 bases between the two germline ends. The CDR3 loop reads CASSATGPAYEQYF. Here the CDR3 DNA reads TGTGCCAGCAGCGCGACAGGTCCGGCCTACGAGCAGTACTTC.

CDR3 sequence reads: CASSSQAGRLQETQYF. For the CDR3, the DNA is TGCGCCAGCAGCTCGCAAGCGGGGCGGCTGCAAGAGACCCAGTACTTC. This sequence joins TRBV5-1 and TRBJ2-5; the match to TRBD2 covers 7 bases. Losses at the gene ends were 3 bases for V and 2 bases for J; bases not matched to a gene: 10. The CDR3 spans 16 residues. The V gene's germline CDR1 is SGHRS and CDR2 YFSETQ.

About this clone: Distinct nucleotide sequences in the sample also encode this CDR3. The rearrangement joins TRBV5-1 to TRBJ2-7; 7 nucleotides align to TRBD1. The CDR3 length is 13 residues. V was pared by 4 bases and J by 2 bases, with 3 bases of the junction left unmatched. Germline V lookup: CDR1 SGHRS, CDR2 YFSETQ. Written as DNA, the CDR3 is TGCGCCAGCAGCCCCGGGACAGCCTACGAGCAGTACTTC. Translated, it gives CASSPGTAYEQYF.

For the CDR3, the DNA is TGTGCCAGCAGCTTAGGGGGGGATAACACCGGGGAGCTGTTTTTT. The encoded protein is CASSLGGDNTGELFF. The chain combines TRBV7-9 with TRBJ2-2; D might be TRBD2 (6 bases). Germline-derived CDR1 and CDR2 are SEHNR and FQNEAQ (reference sequence). This CDR3 is built from 15 residues. The V and J ends lost 1 base and 2 bases respectively, with 8 bases between them.

This rearrangement joins TRBV18 to TRBJ1-4; 10 positions agree with TRBD1. CDR1 and CDR2 (germline): KGHSH, LQKENI. With V trimmed by 3 bases and J by 7 bases, 5 bases remained unmatched. The CDR3 is made up of 15 amino acids. The DNA for the CDR3 is TGTGCCAGCTCACCTTCTGGGACAGGGGTTGAAAAACTGTTTTTT. Protein product: CASSPSGTGVEKLFF.

The chain uses TRBV3-1 (or the pseudogene TRBV3-2) and TRBJ1-1; the D gene is possibly TRBD1 (5 bases). Germline V gene sequence: CDR1 LGHDT, CDR2 YNNKEL (reference sequence). The CDR3 totals 14 residues. The V gene lost 7 bases and the J gene lost 4 bases, with 16 bases spanning the gap. CDR3 nucleotide sequence: TGTGCCAGCACCCGTGGGGCCTCCTCCACTGAAGCTTTCTTT. Its translation: CASTRGASSTEAFF.

The chain joins TRBV5-1 to TRBJ2-2, with 13 bases lining up with TRBD2. This CDR3 is built from 18 residues. CDR1 is SGHRS, CDR2 YFSETQ, per germline. Trimming took 0 bases from V and 5 from J; bases not matched to a gene: 7. CDR3 nucleotide sequence: TGCGCCAGCAGCTTGGGCGAGACTAGCGGGGGGTTAACCGGGGAGCTGTTTTTT. This gives the protein CASSLGETSGGLTGELFF.

The rearrangement links TRBV11-3 to TRBJ2-3; TRBD2 is a possible D gene (7 bases). CDR1 is SGHNT and CDR2 is YENEEA in the germline V gene. Between the trimmed V and J ends, which lost 3 bases and 2 bases, there was a span of 12 bases. CDR3 length equals 15 residues. CDR3 protein: CASSFSGGHTDTQYF. The DNA for the CDR3 is TGTGCCAGCAGCTTTTCGGGGGGCCACACAGATACGCAGTATTTT.

The chain employs TRBV7-2 and TRBJ2-5, with no clear D. CDR3 size: 14 residues. Trimming pared 5 bases from V and 5 bases from J, leaving 15 bases between. Per the germline V gene, CDR1 is SGHTA and CDR2 is FQGNSA. Here the CDR3 reads CASSLWAIRETQYF. As DNA, the CDR3 is TGTGCCAGCAGCCTTTGGGCTATACGGGAGACCCAGTACTTC.

This clone was recorded many times. V usage is TRBV7-9 and J usage is TRBJ1-3, with TRBD1 matching 7 bases. This CDR3 has 16 amino acids. V dropped 5 bases and J dropped 0; count of bases not matched to a gene: 7. Germline CDR1 SEHNR, CDR2 FQNEAQ (reference sequence). The CDR3 protein is CASSPNTGVSGNTIYF. The CDR3 DNA reads TGTGCCAGCAGCCCAAACACAGGGGTCTCTGGAAACACCATATATTTT.